A selection of T cell receptor beta chains follows, all from one sample in a study of blood T cell repertoires in COVID-19. The repertoire was sequenced with immunoSEQ multiplex PCR; TCRdb's copy has only in-frame clones and lacks some. Here the sample spans just over 60,000 clones, roughly 84% being singletons. Sequencing input: peripheral blood. The source is a woman of 80 years or more with active or convalescent COVID-19. The CDR3 runs from the conserved cysteine through the conserved F or W. The order of the fields is CDR3 DNA, CDR3 protein, V gene, D gene, J gene, clone size. D genes are given only for firm matches. Clone size, where shown, is once, few, many, or a class for clones that have expanded.

TGCGCCAGCAGCTTTACTAGCGGGGGGGCGCCAGATACGCAGTATTTT	CASSFTSGGAPDTQYF	TRBV5-1	TRBD2	TRBJ2-3	-
TGTGCCAGCAGGTCAACAGGGGGGGGAGGAGAGACCCAGTACTTC	CASRSTGGGGETQYF	TRBV7-6	-	TRBJ2-5	-
TGTGCCAGTAGTACCCGAACTAGCGGGCCATTCACAGATACGCAGTATTTT	CASSTRTSGPFTDTQYF	TRBV19	TRBD2	TRBJ2-3	-
TGCGCCAGCAGCATGACAGGGACAGGTGCCTGGGAGCTGTTTTTT	CASSMTGTGAWELFF	TRBV5-1	TRBD1	TRBJ2-2	-
TGTGCCAGCAGACGAACTAGCGGGGGCACAGATACGCAGTATTTT	CASRRTSGGTDTQYF	TRBV6-4	TRBD2	TRBJ2-3	-
TGTGCCAGTAGTGATCCGGGACAGCCGAACACTGAAGCTTTCTTT	CASSDPGQPNTEAFF	TRBV19	TRBD1	TRBJ1-1	-
TGCGCCAGCAGCTTGCAGACCGGGGATACGCAGTATTTT	CASSLQTGDTQYF	TRBV5-1	-	TRBJ2-3	-
TGTGCCAGCAGCCTACGGACAGGGTTGACCGGGGAGCTGTTTTTT	CASSLRTGLTGELFF	TRBV14	TRBD1	TRBJ2-2	-
TGTGCCAGCAGCTTACGAGCGGGGGACACAGATACGCAGTATTTT	CASSLRAGDTDTQYF	TRBV7-2	TRBD2	TRBJ2-3	-
TGCAGCGTGGGGAGGGCGAACACTGAAGCTTTCTTT	CSVGRANTEAFF	TRBV29-1	-	TRBJ1-1	-
TGTGCCAGCTCCGGGGGGAGGTACACTGAAGCTTTCTTT	CASSGGRYTEAFF	TRBV2	-	TRBJ1-1	few
TGCGCCAGCAGCCCAGCCATGACTAGCGGGGGGAGTGAAACCGGGGAGCTGTTTTTT	CASSPAMTSGGSETGELFF	TRBV5-1	TRBD2	TRBJ2-2	-
TGTGCCAGCAGGCCACAGGGGGGTGGATCGCCCCTCCACTTT	CASRPQGGGSPLHF	TRBV25-1	TRBD1	TRBJ1-6	once
TGTGCCAGCAGTTACTCGGGGGGGGCCGGCCAGCCCCAGCATTTT	CASSYSGGAGQPQHF	TRBV6-5	-	TRBJ1-5	-
TGCGCCAGCAGCTTTGAGAGTCCTAACTATGGCTACACCTTC	CASSFESPNYGYTF	TRBV5-1	-	TRBJ1-2	-
TGTGCCAGCAGCTTAGGACAGGGGTTCCGATCACCCCTCCACTTT	CASSLGQGFRSPLHF	TRBV11-3	TRBD1	TRBJ1-6	few
TGTGCCAGCAGACCTAGCGGGGTATACGAGCAGTACTTC	CASRPSGVYEQYF	TRBV11-3	TRBD2	TRBJ2-7	-
TGTGCCAGCAGCGTAGAGAGGACAGCCACCGGGGAGCTGTTTTTT	CASSVERTATGELFF	TRBV9	-	TRBJ2-2	once
TGTGCCTGGAGTCGGGGACTAGCGGGGGCAGGGGAGACCCAGTACTTC	CAWSRGLAGAGETQYF	TRBV30	TRBD2	TRBJ2-5	-
TGTGCCAGCAGCTTAGCGCTAGCGGGGGGGTACAATGAGCAGTTCTTC	CASSLALAGGYNEQFF	TRBV7-9	TRBD2	TRBJ2-1	-
TGTGCCAGCAGCTCTACGACAGGCTACGAGCAGTACTTC	CASSSTTGYEQYF	TRBV7-6	-	TRBJ2-7	-
TGCGCCAGCAGCTTGGTCGGGGGAAGGGCCGGGGAGCTGTTTTTT	CASSLVGGRAGELFF	TRBV5-1	-	TRBJ2-2	-
TGTGCCAGCAGTTACGGAGACAGGGGTGGCTACACCTTC	CASSYGDRGGYTF	TRBV6-5	TRBD1	TRBJ1-2	-
TGTGCCAGCAGCCCGGACGGACTAGCGGGGTCCTACAATGAGCAGTTCTTC	CASSPDGLAGSYNEQFF	TRBV6-4	TRBD2	TRBJ2-1	-
TGTGCCAGCAGCTTAGAGGGTATTGCGACGGACGAGCAGTACTTC	CASSLEGIATDEQYF	TRBV7-3	-	TRBJ2-7	-
TGTGCCAGCACCACTCAGGGAAACTCCTACGAGCAGTACTTC	CASTTQGNSYEQYF	TRBV18	-	TRBJ2-7	-
TGCGCCAGCAGCTTGGCGGTAGCGGGGCCCCACGAGCAGTACTTC	CASSLAVAGPHEQYF	TRBV5-1	TRBD2	TRBJ2-7	few